One sample yielded the 26 T cell receptor delta chains listed below, sequenced in a study of gamma-delta chains in newborns, infants, children. TCRdb re-called the reads through CATT. The data contain 4,500 to 5,000 delta-chain clones, approximately 5% of them singletons. The sample was blood. These receptors originate from a child who was a newborn, infant or young child, either healthy, febrile or measles-vaccinated (not recorded which).

This sequence joins TRDV2 and TRDJ3; 9 bases agree with TRDD3. The CDR3 covers 19 residues. Losses at the gene ends were 3 bases for V and 0 bases for J; bases not matched to a gene: 8. Germline loops: CDR1 GEAIGNYY, CDR2 EKD. CDR3: CACDPVLGDSSWDTRQMFF. In nucleotides, the CDR3 is TGTGCCTGTGACCCCGTACTGGGGGACAGCTCCTGGGACACCCGACAGATGTTTTTC.

This clone is medium-sized (0.01 to 0.1%). V and J are TRDV1 and TRDJ1, with 9 nucleotides matching TRDD3. Germline CDR1 TSWWSYY, CDR2 QGS. The CDR3 is 17 amino acids. Trimming took 0 bases from V and 0 from J; bases not matched to a gene: 5. CDR3 in amino acids: CALGELSWGINTDKLIF. The CDR3 region has the DNA TGTGCTCTTGGGGAACTTTCATGGGGGATAAACACCGATAAACTCATCTTT.

The chain carries TRDV2 and TRDJ3; 9 nucleotides match TRDD3. This CDR3 has 19 residues. The germline V gene has CDR1 GEAIGNYY and CDR2 EKD. Losses at the gene ends were 4 bases for V and 0 bases for J; bases not matched to a gene: 9. The CDR3 DNA sequence: TGTGCCTGTGATCCGATACTGGGGGACAGCTCCTGGGACACCCGACAGATGTTTTTC. Translation gives CACDPILGDSSWDTRQMFF.

Judged by abundance, this clone is medium-sized (0.01 to 0.1%). Distinct nucleotide sequences in the sample also encode this CDR3. The gene calls are TRDV2 and TRDJ3, with 9 bases that match TRDD3. This CDR3 region has 18 residues. Germline CDR1 is GEAIGNYY and CDR2 is EKD. V gave up 1 base and J gave up 0 bases; unmatched junction bases: 3. The DNA for the CDR3 is TGTGCCTGTGACACTGGGGGATATAGCTCCTGGGACACCCGACAGATGTTTTTC. It yields the protein CACDTGGYSSWDTRQMFF.

This clone was seen a handful of times. The V gene is TRDV2, the J gene TRDJ3, with 9 bases identical to TRDD3. J was trimmed by 0 bases and V by 3 bases; bases with no gene match: 5. The CDR3 is 18 amino acids. The germline V gene has CDR1 GEAIGNYY and CDR2 EKD. The CDR3 sequence is CACDPILGDSWDTRQMFF. In nucleotides, the CDR3 is TGTGCCTGTGACCCTATACTGGGGGACTCCTGGGACACCCGACAGATGTTTTTC.

This clone ranks as large. The sample contains more than one DNA sequence encoding this CDR3. The rearrangement links TRDV2 to TRDJ1, with 12 nucleotides matching TRDD3. Germline V gene lookup returns CDR1 GEAIGNYY and CDR2 EKD. V shed 3 bases and J 3 bases; nucleotides not matched to a gene: 4. This CDR3 spans 15 amino acids. CDR3 nucleotide sequence: TGTGCCTGTGACCTACTGGGGGATACCTCCGATAAACTCATCTTT. The encoded protein is CACDLLGDTSDKLIF.

The chain is built from TRDV2 and TRDJ1; TRDD3 aligns across 11 bases. Trimming removed 2 bases from V and 1 base from J; junction bases left unmatched: 8. Germline V gene sequence: CDR1 GEAIGNYY, CDR2 EKD. The CDR3 totals 17 residues. CDR3 DNA sequence: TGTGCCTGTGACAAACTTATTGGGGGATACGTCACCGATAAACTCATCTTT. Its translation: CACDKLIGGYVTDKLIF.

This clone qualifies as medium-sized (0.01 to 0.1%). Different DNA sequences within this sample yield the same CDR3. V gene TRDV2 combines with J gene TRDJ2; the match to TRDD3 covers 11 bases. There are 17 residues in the CDR3. CDR1 GEAIGNYY and CDR2 EKD come from the germline V gene. Germline trimming cut 0 bases from V and 0 bases from J; bases unmatched to any gene: 2. The CDR3 region has the DNA TGTGCCTGTGACACCGTACTGGGGGATACTTTGACAGCACAACTCTTCTTT. Translated, it gives CACDTVLGDTLTAQLFF.

This clone has a handful of counts. The chain couples TRDV2 to TRDJ3; no reliable D call. In germline, CDR1 is GEAIGNYY, CDR2 EKD. The CDR3 has 16 residues. Trimming removed 2 bases from V and 0 bases from J, with 7 bases in between. CDR3 sequence (DNA): TGTGCCTGTGACATCGGGAGCTCCTGGGACACCCGACAGATGTTTTTC. Encoded protein: CACDIGSSWDTRQMFF.

There are a few counts of this clone. The chain recombines TRDV1 with TRDJ2; D perhaps matches TRDD3 (6 bases). The CDR3 has 17 residues. In germline, CDR1 is TSWWSYY, CDR2 QGS. Trimming pared 5 bases from V and 0 bases from J, leaving 16 bases between. Here the CDR3 DNA reads TGTGCTCTTGGGATATGGGGGGGGTCTGCTTTGACAGCACAACTCTTCTTT. Translation: CALGIWGGSALTAQLFF.

This clone is medium-sized. This rearrangement joins TRDV2 to TRDJ3; 9 nucleotides line up with TRDD3. The CDR3 has 18 residues. CDR1 and CDR2 from the germline V gene are GEAIGNYY and EKD. Unmatched junction bases numbered 5, after V lost 3 bases and J lost 0 bases. CDR3 sequence (DNA): TGTGCCTGTGACGATACTGGGGGACGCTCCTGGGACACCCGACAGATGTTTTTC. This codes for CACDDTGGRSWDTRQMFF.

A remark on this clone: Given a much more abundant clone one base away, this may be a read error. The same CDR3 is also encoded by other DNA sequences in this sample. The genes are TRDV2 and TRDJ2; 9 nucleotides agree with TRDD3. The CDR3 is made up of 16 amino acids. The V and J ends lost 0 bases and 0 bases, in that order; junction bases with no gene match: 1. Per the germline V gene, CDR1 is GEAIGNYY and CDR2 is EKD. The CDR3 protein is CACDTLGDTLTAQLFF. CDR3 bases: TGTGCCTGTGACACCTTGGGGGATACTTTGACAGCACAACTCTTCTTT.

This clone was found a few times. The CDR3 loop reads CACDAVLGDSSSWDTRQMFF. As DNA, the CDR3 is TGTGCCTGTGACGCTGTACTGGGGGATTCGAGCTCCTGGGACACCCGACAGATGTTTTTC. V and J are TRDV2 and TRDJ3; 10 bases agree with TRDD3. CDR1 GEAIGNYY and CDR2 EKD come from the germline V gene. The length of the CDR3 is 20 residues. V trimming: 3 bases; J trimming: 0 bases; junction bases outside the gene matches: 10.

This clone has more than one count but fewer than ten. This may be a read error, as it is one base from a much larger clone. The V call is TRDV2, the J call TRDJ2; TRDD3 aligns across 9 bases. The J gene was missing in TCRdb and was found by matching the end of the DNA to germline. The CDR3 loop spans 17 amino acids. The V gene's germline CDR1 is GEAIGNYY and CDR2 EKD. V gave up 1 base and J gave up 2 bases; unmatched junction bases: 7. CDR3 loop: CACDTLGDRGLTAQLFF. The CDR3 nucleotides are TGTGCCTGTGACACGTTGGGGGATAGAGGGTTGACAGCACAACTCTTCTTT.

Details on this clone: A far larger clone is off by one base, so a read error is likely. This specimen includes other DNA sequences encoding the same CDR3. The rearrangement joins TRDV2 to TRDJ3; 9 nucleotides line up with TRDD3. Germline CDR1 reads GEAIGNYY; CDR2 reads EKD. CDR3 size: 18 residues. CDR3 in DNA: TGTGCCTGTGACACGTACTGGGGGAGCTCCTGGGACACCCGACAGATGTTCTTC. It is translated as CACDTYWGSSWDTRQMFF.

The chain carries TRDV1 and TRDJ1, with TRDD3 identical over 9 bases. V shed 4 bases, J shed 1 base, and the junction held 10 bases outside the gene matches. The germline V gene encodes CDR1 TSWWSYY and CDR2 QGS. The CDR3 has 17 amino acids. The CDR3 sequence: CALGGSHAGDTTDKLIF. The CDR3 DNA follows: TGTGCTCTTGGGGGTTCCCACGCGGGGGATACCACCGATAAACTCATCTTT.

The V and J genes are TRDV1 and TRDJ1; TRDD3 aligns across 11 bases. Germline CDR1 TSWWSYY, CDR2 QGS. V shed 3 bases, J shed 0 bases, and the junction held 15 bases outside the gene matches. The CDR3 loop spans 20 amino acids. Here the CDR3 DNA reads TGTGCTCTTGGGGAGCCGGGCTGGGGGATACCGGCCTCCTACACCGATAAACTCATCTTT. Its translation: CALGEPGWGIPASYTDKLIF.

This clone turned up a few times. The J gene is TRDJ2, the V gene TRDV1, with 9 bases identical to TRDD3. CDR1 and CDR2 (germline): TSWWSYY, QGS. V lost 1 base and J lost 4; bases outside the gene matches: 31. The CDR3 has 25 residues. The chain's CDR3 is CALGERRGITLMGDMRFFPTAQLFF. CDR3 nucleotides: TGTGCTCTTGGGGAACGCAGGGGAATCACTTTGATGGGGGATATGCGATTTTTCCCGACAGCACAACTCTTCTTT.

The J gene was identified as TRDJ2, and no V gene was called. This CDR3 comprises 16 residues. The CDR3: CACATLHPALTSPLFF. In DNA, the CDR3 is TGTGCCTGTGCCACCTTACATCCCGCTTTGACATCCCCACTCTTCTTT.

This clone was seen a handful of times. This sample also contains other DNA sequences that code for the same CDR3. The chain has TRDV2 and TRDJ3, with TRDD3 matching over 8 bases. CDR3 length: 18 amino acids. With 0 bases clipped from V and 1 base from J, the junction kept 4 bases outside the gene matches. Germline-derived CDR1 and CDR2 are GEAIGNYY and EKD. The CDR3 region has the DNA TGTGCCTGTGACACCGTACTGGGGGTTTCCTGGGACACCCGACAGATGTTTTTC. The encoded protein is CACDTVLGVSWDTRQMFF.

This clone is termed medium-sized (0.01 to 0.1%). V and J are TRDV2 and TRDJ2, with TRDD3 matching 7 bases. The CDR3 covers 14 residues. V lost 2 bases to trimming and J lost 3 bases; unmatched junction nucleotides: 2. Germline values: CDR1 GEAIGNYY, CDR2 EKD. The chain's CDR3 is CACDILGMTAQLFF. The CDR3 DNA follows: TGTGCCTGTGACATACTGGGGATGACAGCACAACTCTTCTTT.

This clone was recorded a few times. The J gene is TRDJ1, the V gene TRDV2; 7 nucleotides agree with TRDD3. CDR1 GEAIGNYY and CDR2 EKD come from the germline V gene. This CDR3 is 13 amino acids long. V lost 0 bases, J lost 5 bases, and 2 bases stayed unmatched. CDR3 sequence (DNA): TGTGCCTGTGACACCTGGGGGAAAGATAAACTCATCTTT. Encoded protein: CACDTWGKDKLIF.

The rearrangement uses TRDV2 and TRDJ3; 12 bases match TRDD3. The J gene, left out of TCRdb, was set here by checking the DNA against germline. CDR3 size: 20 residues. The ends lost 2 bases at V and 2 bases at J; junction bases unmatched: 9. The germline gives CDR1 GEAIGNYY, CDR2 EKD. Written as DNA, the CDR3 is TGTGCCTGTGACAGTGTACTGGGGGATACCGGCGCCTGGGACACCCGACAGATGTTTTTC. This sequence encodes CACDSVLGDTGAWDTRQMFF.

This clone was picked up a small number of times. This chain uses TRDV2 with TRDJ1; 13 bases match TRDD3. CDR3 length: 17 amino acids. The germline gives CDR1 GEAIGNYY, CDR2 EKD. Losses at the gene ends were 3 bases for V and 0 bases for J; bases not matched to a gene: 6. CDR3 region: CACDSVLGDTHTDKLIF. The CDR3 DNA reads TGTGCCTGTGACTCAGTACTGGGGGATACGCACACCGATAAACTCATCTTT.

This clone qualifies as medium-sized. Other DNA sequences from this sample encode an identical CDR3 as well. The chain combines TRDV2 with TRDJ3, with TRDD3 identical over 13 bases. This CDR3 region has 20 residues. In germline, CDR1 is GEAIGNYY, CDR2 EKD. V lost 0 bases, J lost 0 bases, and 4 bases stayed unmatched. This CDR3 is CACDTVLGDTRSWDTRQMFF. The CDR3 DNA is TGTGCCTGTGACACCGTACTGGGGGATACGCGCTCCTGGGACACCCGACAGATGTTTTTC.

V gene TRDV2 combines with J gene TRDJ3; 10 positions match TRDD3. This CDR3 is 19 amino acids long. With V trimmed by 0 bases and J by 0 bases, 4 bases remained unmatched. Germline loops: CDR1 GEAIGNYY, CDR2 EKD. The DNA of the CDR3 is TGTGCCTGTGACACCGTACTGGGGGATCCCTCCTGGGACACCCGACAGATGTTTTTC. It encodes CACDTVLGDPSWDTRQMFF.